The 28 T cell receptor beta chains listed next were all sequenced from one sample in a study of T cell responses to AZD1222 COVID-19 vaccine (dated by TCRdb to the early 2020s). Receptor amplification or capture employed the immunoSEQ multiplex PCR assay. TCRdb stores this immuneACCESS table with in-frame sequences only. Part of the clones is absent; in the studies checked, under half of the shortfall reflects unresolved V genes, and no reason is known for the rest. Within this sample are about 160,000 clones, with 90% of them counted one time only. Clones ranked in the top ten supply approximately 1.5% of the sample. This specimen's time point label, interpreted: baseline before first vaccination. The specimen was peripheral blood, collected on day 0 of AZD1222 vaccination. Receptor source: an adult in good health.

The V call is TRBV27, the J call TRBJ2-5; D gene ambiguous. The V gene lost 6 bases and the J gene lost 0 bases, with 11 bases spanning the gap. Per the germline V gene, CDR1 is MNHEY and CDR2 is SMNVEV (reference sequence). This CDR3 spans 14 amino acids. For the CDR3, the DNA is TGTGCCAGCAGCTCAAATGGGTACCAAGAGACCCAGTACTTC. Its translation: CASSSNGYQETQYF.

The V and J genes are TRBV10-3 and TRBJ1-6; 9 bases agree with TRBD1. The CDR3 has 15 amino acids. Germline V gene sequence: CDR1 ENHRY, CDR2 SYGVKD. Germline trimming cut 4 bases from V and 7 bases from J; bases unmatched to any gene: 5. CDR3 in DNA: TGTGCCATCAGTGCCCAAGACAGGGGGAATTCACCCCTCCACTTT. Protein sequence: CAISAQDRGNSPLHF.

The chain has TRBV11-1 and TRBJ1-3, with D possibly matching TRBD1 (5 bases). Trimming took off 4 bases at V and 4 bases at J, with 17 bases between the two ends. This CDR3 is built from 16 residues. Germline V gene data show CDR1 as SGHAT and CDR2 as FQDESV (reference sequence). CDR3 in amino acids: CASSSTGLGYGNTIYF. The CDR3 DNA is TGTGCCAGCAGCTCTACGGGACTGGGTTACGGAAACACCATATATTTT.

The DNA of the CDR3 is TGTGCCAGCAGCCGGGACAGTCTCTTACTAGCCAAAAACATTCAGTACTTC. It codes for CASSRDSLLLAKNIQYF. The chain employs TRBV7-2 and TRBJ2-4; 7 bases match TRBD1. The length of the CDR3 is 17 residues. Unmatched junction bases numbered 10, after V lost 5 bases and J lost 0 bases. Germline values: CDR1 SGHTA, CDR2 FQGNSA.

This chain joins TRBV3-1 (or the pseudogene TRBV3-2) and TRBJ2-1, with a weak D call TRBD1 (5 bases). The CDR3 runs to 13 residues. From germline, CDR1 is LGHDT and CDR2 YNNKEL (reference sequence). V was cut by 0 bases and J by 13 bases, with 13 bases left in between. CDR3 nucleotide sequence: TGTGCCAGCAGCCAAGATCTCCTCTGGGGCCAGTTCTTC. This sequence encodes CASSQDLLWGQFF.

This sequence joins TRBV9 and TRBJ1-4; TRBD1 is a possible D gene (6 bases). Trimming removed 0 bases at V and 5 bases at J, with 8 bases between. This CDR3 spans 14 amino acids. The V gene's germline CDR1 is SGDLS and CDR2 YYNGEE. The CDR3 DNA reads TGTGCCAGCAGCGTAGGGGGGGCCAATGAAAAACTGTTTTTT. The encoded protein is CASSVGGANEKLFF.

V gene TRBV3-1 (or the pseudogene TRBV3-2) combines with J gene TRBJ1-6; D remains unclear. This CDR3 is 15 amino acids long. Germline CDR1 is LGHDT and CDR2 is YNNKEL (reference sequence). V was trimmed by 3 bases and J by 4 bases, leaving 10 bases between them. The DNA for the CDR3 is TGTGCCAGCAGCCACGGTTCAGGTTATAATTCACCCCTCCACTTT. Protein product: CASSHGSGYNSPLHF.

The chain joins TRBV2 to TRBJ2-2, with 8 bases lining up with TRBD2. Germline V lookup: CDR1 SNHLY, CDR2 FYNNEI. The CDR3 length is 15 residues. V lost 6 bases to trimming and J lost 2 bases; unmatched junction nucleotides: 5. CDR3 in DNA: TGTGCCAGCAGAGCGGGGGCGGTTAACACCGGGGAGCTGTTTTTT. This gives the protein CASRAGAVNTGELFF.

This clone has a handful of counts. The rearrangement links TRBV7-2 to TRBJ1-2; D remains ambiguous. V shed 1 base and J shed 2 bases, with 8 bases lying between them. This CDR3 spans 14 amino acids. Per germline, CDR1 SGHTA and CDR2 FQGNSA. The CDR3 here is CASSLEVRNYGYTF. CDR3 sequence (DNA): TGTGCCAGCAGCTTAGAGGTCAGGAACTATGGCTACACCTTC.

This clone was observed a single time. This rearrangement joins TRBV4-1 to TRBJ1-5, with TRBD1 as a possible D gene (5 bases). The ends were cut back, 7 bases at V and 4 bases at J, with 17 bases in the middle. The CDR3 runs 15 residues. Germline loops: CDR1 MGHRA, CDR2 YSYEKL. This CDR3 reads CASNPTRQNNQPQHF. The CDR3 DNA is TGCGCCAGCAACCCAACCCGACAGAATAATCAGCCCCAGCATTTT.

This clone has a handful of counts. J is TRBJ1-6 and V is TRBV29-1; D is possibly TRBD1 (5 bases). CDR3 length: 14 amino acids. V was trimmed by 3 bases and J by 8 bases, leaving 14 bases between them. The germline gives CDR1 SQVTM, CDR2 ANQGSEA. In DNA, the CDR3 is TGCAGCGTTGACGGCAGGGAGGGGCATTCACCCCTCCACTTT. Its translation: CSVDGREGHSPLHF.

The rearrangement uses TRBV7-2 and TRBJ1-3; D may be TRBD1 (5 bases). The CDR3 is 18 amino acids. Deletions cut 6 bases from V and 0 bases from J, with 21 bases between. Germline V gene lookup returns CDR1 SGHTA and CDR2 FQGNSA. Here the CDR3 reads CASSNPPGGARSGNTIYF. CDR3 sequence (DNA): TGTGCCAGCAGTAACCCTCCAGGAGGGGCCCGCTCTGGAAACACCATATATTTT.

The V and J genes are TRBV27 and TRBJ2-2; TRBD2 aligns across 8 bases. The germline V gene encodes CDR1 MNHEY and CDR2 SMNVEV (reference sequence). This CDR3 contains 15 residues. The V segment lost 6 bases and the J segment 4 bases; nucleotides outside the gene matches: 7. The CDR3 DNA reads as TGTGCCAGCAGACATCTAGCGGGTCTCACCGGGGAGCTGTTTTTT. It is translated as CASRHLAGLTGELFF.

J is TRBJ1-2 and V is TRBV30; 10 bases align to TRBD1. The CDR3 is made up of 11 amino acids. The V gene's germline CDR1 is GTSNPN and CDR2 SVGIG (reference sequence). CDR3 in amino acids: CGTGGRYGYTF. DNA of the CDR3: TGTGGGACAGGGGGTCGCTATGGCTACACCTTC.

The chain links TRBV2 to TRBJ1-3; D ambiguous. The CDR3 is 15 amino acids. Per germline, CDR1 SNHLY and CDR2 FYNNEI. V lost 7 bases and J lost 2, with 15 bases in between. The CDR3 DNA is TGTGCCAGCACTATATTCCGGGATACTGGAAACACCATATATTTT. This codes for CASTIFRDTGNTIYF. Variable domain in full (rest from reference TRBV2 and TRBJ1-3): EPEVTQTPSHQVTQMGQEVILRCVPISNHLYFYWYRQILGQKVEFLVSFYNNEISEKSEIFDDQFSVERPDGSNFTLKIRSTKLEDSAMYFCASTIFRDTGNTIYFGEGSWLTVV.

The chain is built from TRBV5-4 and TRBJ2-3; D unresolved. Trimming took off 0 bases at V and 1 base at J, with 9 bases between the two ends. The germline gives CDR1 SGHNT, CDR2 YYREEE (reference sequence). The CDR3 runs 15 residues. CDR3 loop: CASSLGGRGTDTQYF. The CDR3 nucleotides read TGTGCCAGCAGCTTGGGAGGTCGTGGCACAGATACGCAGTATTTT.

The CDR3 here is CAWRGQSNQPQHF. The CDR3 DNA is TGTGCCTGGAGGGGACAGAGCAATCAGCCCCAGCATTTT. The chain is built from TRBV30 and TRBJ1-5, with 7 bases fitting TRBD1. Germline trimming cut 3 bases from V and 1 base from J; bases unmatched to any gene: 0. The CDR3 covers 13 residues. From germline, CDR1 is GTSNPN and CDR2 SVGIG (reference sequence). Full variable domain (rest looked up from reference TRBV30 and TRBJ1-5): SQTIHQWPATLVQPVGSPLSLECTVEGTSNPNLYWYRQAAGRGLQLLFYSVGIGQISSEVPQNLSASRPQDRQFILSSKKLLLSDSGFYLCAWRGQSNQPQHFGDGTRLSIL.

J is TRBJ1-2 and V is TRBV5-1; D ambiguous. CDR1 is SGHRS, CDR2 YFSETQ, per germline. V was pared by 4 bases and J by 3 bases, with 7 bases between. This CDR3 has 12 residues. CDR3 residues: CASSEGYYGYTF. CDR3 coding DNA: TGCGCCAGCAGCGAAGGGTACTATGGCTACACCTTC.

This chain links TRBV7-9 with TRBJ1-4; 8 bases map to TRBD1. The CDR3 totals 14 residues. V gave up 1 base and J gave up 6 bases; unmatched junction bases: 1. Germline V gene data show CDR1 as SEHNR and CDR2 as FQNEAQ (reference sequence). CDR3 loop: CASSLGTGHEKLFF. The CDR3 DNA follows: TGTGCCAGCAGCTTAGGGACAGGGCATGAAAAACTGTTTTTT.

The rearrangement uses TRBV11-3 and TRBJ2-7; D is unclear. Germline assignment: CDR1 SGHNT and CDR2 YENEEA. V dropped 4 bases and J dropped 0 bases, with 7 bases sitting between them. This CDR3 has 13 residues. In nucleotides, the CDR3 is TGTGCCAGCAGCTGGCGTGACTCCTACGAGCAGTACTTC. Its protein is CASSWRDSYEQYF.

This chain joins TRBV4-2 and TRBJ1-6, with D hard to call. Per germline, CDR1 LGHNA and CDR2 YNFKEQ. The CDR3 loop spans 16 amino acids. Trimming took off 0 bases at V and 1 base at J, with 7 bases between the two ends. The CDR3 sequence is CASSQEDGSYNSPLHF. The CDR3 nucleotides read TGTGCCAGCAGCCAAGAGGACGGGTCCTATAATTCACCCCTCCACTTT.

The CDR3 nucleotides are TGTGCCAGCAGCTTAGTGAGACAGAACCACGAAAAACTGTTTTTT. Translated: CASSLVRQNHEKLFF. The rearrangement uses TRBV7-2 and TRBJ1-4; tentative D call: TRBD1 (5 bases). From germline, CDR1 is SGHTA and CDR2 FQGNSA. The CDR3 contains 15 residues. V was cut by 1 base and J by 8 bases, with 14 bases left in between.

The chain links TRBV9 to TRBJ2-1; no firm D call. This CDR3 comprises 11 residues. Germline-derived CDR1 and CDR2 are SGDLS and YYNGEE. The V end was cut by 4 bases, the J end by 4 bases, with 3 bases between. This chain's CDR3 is CASSHYNEQFF. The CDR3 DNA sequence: TGTGCCAGCAGCCATTACAATGAGCAGTTCTTC.

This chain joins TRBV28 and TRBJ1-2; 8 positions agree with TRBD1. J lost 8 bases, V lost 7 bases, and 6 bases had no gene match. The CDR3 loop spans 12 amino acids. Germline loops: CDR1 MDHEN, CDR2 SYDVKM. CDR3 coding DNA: TGTGCCAGCACTGGACAGGGACGGGGCTACACCTTC. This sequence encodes CASTGQGRGYTF.

The CDR3 DNA reads TGTGCCAGCAGTGACCCCAATCAGCCCCAGCATTTT. It encodes CASSDPNQPQHF. This rearrangement joins TRBV2 to TRBJ1-5; no clear D gene. Deletions cut 3 bases from V and 3 bases from J, with 3 bases between. Germline V CDR1 and CDR2: SNHLY, FYNNEI. The CDR3 loop spans 12 amino acids. Drawing the rest from reference TRBV2 and TRBJ1-5, the complete variable domain is EPEVTQTPSHQVTQMGQEVILRCVPISNHLYFYWYRQILGQKVEFLVSFYNNEISEKSEIFDDQFSVERPDGSNFTLKIRSTKLEDSAMYFCASSDPNQPQHFGDGTRLSIL.

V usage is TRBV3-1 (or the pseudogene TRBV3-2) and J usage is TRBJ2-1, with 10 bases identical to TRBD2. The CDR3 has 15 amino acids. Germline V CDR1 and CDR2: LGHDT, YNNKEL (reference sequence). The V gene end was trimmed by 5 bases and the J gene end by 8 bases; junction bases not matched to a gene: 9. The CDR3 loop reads CASSAGTSAIDEQFF. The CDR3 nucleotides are TGTGCCAGCAGCGCCGGGACTAGCGCGATCGATGAGCAGTTCTTC.

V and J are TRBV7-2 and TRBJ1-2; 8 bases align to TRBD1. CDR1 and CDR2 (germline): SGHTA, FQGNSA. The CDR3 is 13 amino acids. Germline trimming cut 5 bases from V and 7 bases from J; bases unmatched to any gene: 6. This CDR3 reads CASSPGDRPGYTF. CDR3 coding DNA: TGTGCCAGCAGCCCAGGGGACAGGCCTGGCTACACCTTC.

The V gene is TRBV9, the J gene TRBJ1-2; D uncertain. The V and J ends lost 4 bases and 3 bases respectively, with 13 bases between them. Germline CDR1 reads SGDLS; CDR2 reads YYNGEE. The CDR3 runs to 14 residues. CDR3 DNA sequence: TGTGCCAGCAGCCCTAGTTTCGTCGACTATGGCTACACCTTC. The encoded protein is CASSPSFVDYGYTF.